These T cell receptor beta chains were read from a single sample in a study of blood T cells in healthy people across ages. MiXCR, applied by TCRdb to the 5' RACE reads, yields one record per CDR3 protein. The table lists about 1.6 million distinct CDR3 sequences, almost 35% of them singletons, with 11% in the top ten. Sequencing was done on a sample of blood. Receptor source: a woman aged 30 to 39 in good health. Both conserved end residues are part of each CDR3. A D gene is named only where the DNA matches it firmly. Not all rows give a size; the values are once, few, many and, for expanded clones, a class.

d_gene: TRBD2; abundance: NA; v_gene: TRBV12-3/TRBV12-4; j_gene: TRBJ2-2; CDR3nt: TGTGCCAGCAGTTTGACTAGCGGGAGGGCGGCCACCGGGGAGCTGTTTTTT; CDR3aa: CASSLTSGRAATGELFF
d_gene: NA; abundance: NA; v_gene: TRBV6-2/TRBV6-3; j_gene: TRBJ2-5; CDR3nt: TGTGCCAGCAGTACCTCAACGTGGGGGACTGTGGAGACCCAGTACTTC; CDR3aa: CASSTSTWGTVETQYF
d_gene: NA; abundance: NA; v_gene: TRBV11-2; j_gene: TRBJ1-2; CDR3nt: TGTGCCAGCAGCTTAGAAGGCGGGGTGAAAAGTTATGGCTACACCTTC; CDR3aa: CASSLEGGVKSYGYTF
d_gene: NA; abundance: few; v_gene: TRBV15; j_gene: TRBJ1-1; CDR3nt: TGTGCCACCAGCAAGGGCAGGATGAACACTGAAGCTTTCTTT; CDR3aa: CATSKGRMNTEAFF
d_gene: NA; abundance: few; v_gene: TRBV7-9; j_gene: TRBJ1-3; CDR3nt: TGTGCCAGCAGCCCGGGGGCAGAAGCTGGAAACACCATATATTTT; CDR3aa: CASSPGAEAGNTIYF
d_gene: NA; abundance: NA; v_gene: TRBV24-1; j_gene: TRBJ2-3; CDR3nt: TGTGCCACCAGTGATTTGTCCGGCACAGATACGCAGTATTTT; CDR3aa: CATSDLSGTDTQYF
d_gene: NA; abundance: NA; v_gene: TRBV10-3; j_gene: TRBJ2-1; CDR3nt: TGTGCCATCGGAAGACAGACCCACAATGAGCAGTTCTTC; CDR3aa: CAIGRQTHNEQFF
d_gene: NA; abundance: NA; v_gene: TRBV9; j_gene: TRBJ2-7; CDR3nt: TGTGCCAGCAGCGTAGACACAGGAGCCTACGAGCAGTACTTC; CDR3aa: CASSVDTGAYEQYF
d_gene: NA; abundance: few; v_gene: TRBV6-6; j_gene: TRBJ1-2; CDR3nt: TGTGCCAGCAGTTACGAAGCCTTCAGCACGGAATTCTATGGCTACACCTTC; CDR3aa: CASSYEAFSTEFYGYTF
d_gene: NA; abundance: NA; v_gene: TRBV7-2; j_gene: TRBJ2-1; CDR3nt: TGTGCCAGCAGCCACGACAGACCAGTGTTCTTC; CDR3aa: CASSHDRPVFF
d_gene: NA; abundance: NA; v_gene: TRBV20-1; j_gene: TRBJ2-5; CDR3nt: TGCAGTGCTAGCGCTGGGACCGAAAGTCAAGAGACCCAGTACTTC; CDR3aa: CSASAGTESQETQYF
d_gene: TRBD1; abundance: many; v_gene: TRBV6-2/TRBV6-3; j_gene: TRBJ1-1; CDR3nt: TGTGCCAGCAGCCAGGGGGCTGAAGCTTTCTTT; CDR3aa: CASSQGAEAFF
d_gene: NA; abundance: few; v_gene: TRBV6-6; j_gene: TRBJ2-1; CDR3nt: TGTGCCAGCAGTGCCCAGGGCATCACCTACAATGAGCAGTTCTTC; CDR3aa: CASSAQGITYNEQFF
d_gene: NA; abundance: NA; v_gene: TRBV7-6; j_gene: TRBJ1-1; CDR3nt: TGTGCCAGCAGCTTAATCGGACAGCCACTCACTGAAGCTTTCTTT; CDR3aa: CASSLIGQPLTEAFF
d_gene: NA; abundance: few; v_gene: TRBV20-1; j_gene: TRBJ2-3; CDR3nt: TGCAGTGCTAGAGAGGGGCGGGATACGCAGTATTTT; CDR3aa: CSAREGRDTQYF
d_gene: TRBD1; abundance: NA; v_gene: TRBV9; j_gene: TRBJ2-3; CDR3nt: TGTGCCAGCAGCCCACACAGGGGTTATTCCACAGATACGCAGTATTTT; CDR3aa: CASSPHRGYSTDTQYF
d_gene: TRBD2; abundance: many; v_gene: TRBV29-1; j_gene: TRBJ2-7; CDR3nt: TGCAGCGTCTCTAGCGGGAGTAACCACGAGCAGTACTTC; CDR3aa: CSVSSGSNHEQYF
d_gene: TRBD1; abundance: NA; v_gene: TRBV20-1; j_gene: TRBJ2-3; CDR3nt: TGCAGTGCTAGCGAAGGCGCGACAGGGAGCGCAGATACGCAGTATTTT; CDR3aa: CSASEGATGSADTQYF
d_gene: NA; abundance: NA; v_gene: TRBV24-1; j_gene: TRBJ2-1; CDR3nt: TGTGCCACCAGTGACCCAGGGTTCGATGAGCAGTTCTTC; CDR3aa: CATSDPGFDEQFF
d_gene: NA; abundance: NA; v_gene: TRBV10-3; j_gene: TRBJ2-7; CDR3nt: TGTGCCATCAGTGATCCCACGGGGCTGTCTCCCTACGAGCAGTACTTC; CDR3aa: CAISDPTGLSPYEQYF
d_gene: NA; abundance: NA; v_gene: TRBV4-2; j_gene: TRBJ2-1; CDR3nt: TGTGCCAGCAGCCGTCGGTGCAATGAGCAGTTCTTC; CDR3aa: CASSRRCNEQFF
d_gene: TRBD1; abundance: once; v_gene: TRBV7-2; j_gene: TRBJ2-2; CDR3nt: TGTGCCAGCAGCCCTCGACAGGGGGCCACCGGGGAGCTGTTTTTT; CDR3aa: CASSPRQGATGELFF
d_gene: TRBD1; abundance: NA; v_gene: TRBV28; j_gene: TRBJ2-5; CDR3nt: TGTGCCAGCAGTTTATACAGGGGGCAATGGGGCCAAGAGACCCAGTACTTC; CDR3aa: CASSLYRGQWGQETQYF
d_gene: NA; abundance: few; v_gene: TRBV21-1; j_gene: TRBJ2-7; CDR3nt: TGTGCCAGCAGCAAAGGCAGGGACAGGCCCTACGAGCAGTACTTC; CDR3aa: CASSKGRDRPYEQYF
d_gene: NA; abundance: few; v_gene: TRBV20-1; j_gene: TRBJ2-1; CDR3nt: TGCAGTGCTAGCGACCCCCCCCGGCAGTTCTTC; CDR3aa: CSASDPPRQFF
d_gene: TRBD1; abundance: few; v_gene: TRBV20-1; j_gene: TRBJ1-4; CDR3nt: TGCAGTGCTCAGACCGGGACAGGAGAAGAAAAACTGTTTTTT; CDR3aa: CSAQTGTGEEKLFF
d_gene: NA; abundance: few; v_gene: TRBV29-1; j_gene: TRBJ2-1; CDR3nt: TGCAGCGTTCTATCGTCCCGCTCCTACAATGAGCAGTTCTTC; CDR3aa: CSVLSSRSYNEQFF
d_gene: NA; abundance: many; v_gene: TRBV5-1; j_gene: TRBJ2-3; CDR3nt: TGCGCCAGCAGCCCGAATGAAAATACGCAGTATTTT; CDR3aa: CASSPNENTQYF
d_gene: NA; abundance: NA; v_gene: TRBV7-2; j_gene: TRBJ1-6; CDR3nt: TGTGCCAGCACCGAAAGTCCAGGGGTCTATAATTCACCCCTCCACTTT; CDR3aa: CASTESPGVYNSPLHF
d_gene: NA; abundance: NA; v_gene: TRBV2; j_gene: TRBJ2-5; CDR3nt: TGTGCCAGCAGTGAGGCTACCCAAGAGACCCAGTACTTC; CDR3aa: CASSEATQETQYF
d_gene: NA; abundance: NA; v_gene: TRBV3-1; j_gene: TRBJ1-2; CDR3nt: TGTGCCAGCAGTTGGCAGCCCCCTAACTATGGCTACACCTTC; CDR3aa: CASSWQPPNYGYTF
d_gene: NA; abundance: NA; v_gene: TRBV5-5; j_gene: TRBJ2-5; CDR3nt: TGTGCCAGCAGCGGCCTCAGAGGAGAGACCCAGTACTTC; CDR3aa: CASSGLRGETQYF
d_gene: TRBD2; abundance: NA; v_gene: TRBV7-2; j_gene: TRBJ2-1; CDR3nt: TGTGCCTGCAGTTTAGTCGGGGGGGGTAGTGAGCAGTTCTTC; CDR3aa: CACSLVGGGSEQFF
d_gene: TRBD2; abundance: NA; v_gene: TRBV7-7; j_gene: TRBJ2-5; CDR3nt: TGTGCCAGCAGTCCCGGGACTAACGGGGGAAAGACCCAGTACTTC; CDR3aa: CASSPGTNGGKTQYF
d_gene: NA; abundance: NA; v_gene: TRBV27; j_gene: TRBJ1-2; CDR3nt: TGTGCCAGCAAATTCAGGGGCGGGGATGGCTACACCTTC; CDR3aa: CASKFRGGDGYTF
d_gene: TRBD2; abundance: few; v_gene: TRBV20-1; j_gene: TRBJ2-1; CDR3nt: TGCAGTGCTACACCGGGACTAGCGGGCAATGAGCAGTTCTTC; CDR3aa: CSATPGLAGNEQFF
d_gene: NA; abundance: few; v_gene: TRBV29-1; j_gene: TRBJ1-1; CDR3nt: TGCAGCGTTGAAGATCTTCGGGCTATGAACACTGAAGCTTTCTTT; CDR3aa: CSVEDLRAMNTEAFF